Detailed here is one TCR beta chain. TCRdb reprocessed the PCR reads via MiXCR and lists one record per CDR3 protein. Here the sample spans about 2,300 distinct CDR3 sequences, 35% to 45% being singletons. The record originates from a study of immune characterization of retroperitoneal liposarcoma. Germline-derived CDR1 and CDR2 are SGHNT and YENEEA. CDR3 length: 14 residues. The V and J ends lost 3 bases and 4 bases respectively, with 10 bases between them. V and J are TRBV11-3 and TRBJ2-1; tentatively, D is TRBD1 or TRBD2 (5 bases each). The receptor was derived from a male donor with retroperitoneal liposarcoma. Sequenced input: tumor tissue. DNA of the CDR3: TGTGCCAGCAGCTTTGGGGGTTCTTACAATGAGCAGTTCTTC. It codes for CASSFGGSYNEQFF.